This is a list of T cell receptor beta chains from one sample in a study of cytomegalovirus exposure and HLA in healthy donors. Assay used: immunoSEQ multiplex PCR; TCRdb lists only in-frame clones, some missing. The data show around 120,000 clones, about 76% seen once. Sequencing was done on a sample of PBMCs. The receptors were gathered from a man aged 55 to 70 in good health and CMV-seropositive. Each CDR3 is given with its conserved first and last residue. A D gene is named only where the DNA matches it firmly. The listing skips clone size in some rows; elsewhere it reads once, few, many or a size class.

abundance: -; v_gene: TRBV28; j_gene: TRBJ2-1; d_gene: -; CDR3nt: TGTGCCAGCAGTCCCTACCGACTAATGAGGCAGTTCTTC; CDR3aa: CASSPYRLMRQFF
abundance: -; v_gene: TRBV19; j_gene: TRBJ1-3; d_gene: -; CDR3nt: TGTGCCAGTAGTATCCCTAAACTTTCCGTGGGGCCTGGAAACACCATATATTTT; CDR3aa: CASSIPKLSVGPGNTIYF
abundance: -; v_gene: TRBV5-1; j_gene: TRBJ1-6; d_gene: -; CDR3nt: TGCGCCAGCAGCTTGGAAGGAGATTCACCCCTCCACTTT; CDR3aa: CASSLEGDSPLHF
abundance: once; v_gene: TRBV2; j_gene: TRBJ2-5; d_gene: TRBD2; CDR3nt: TGTGCCAGCACCGGGGGACTAGCGGGGGGGCCCGGGGGAGAGACCCAGTACTTC; CDR3aa: CASTGGLAGGPGGETQYF
abundance: -; v_gene: TRBV5-5; j_gene: TRBJ1-3; d_gene: -; CDR3nt: TGTGCCAGCAGCTTACAGGGTTCGGGAAACACCATATATTTT; CDR3aa: CASSLQGSGNTIYF
abundance: -; v_gene: TRBV11-3; j_gene: TRBJ2-7; d_gene: -; CDR3nt: TGTGCCAGCAGCTTAGGAGGCCGGGGGTTGGAGCAGTACTTC; CDR3aa: CASSLGGRGLEQYF
abundance: -; v_gene: TRBV5-1; j_gene: TRBJ2-7; d_gene: -; CDR3nt: TGCGCCAGCAGCTTGGGGGGGGACGGCGAGCAGTACTTC; CDR3aa: CASSLGGDGEQYF
abundance: -; v_gene: TRBV6-5; j_gene: TRBJ1-2; d_gene: TRBD1; CDR3nt: TGTGCCAGCAGGACAGGGTACTCTGGCTACACCTTC; CDR3aa: CASRTGYSGYTF
abundance: few; v_gene: TRBV15; j_gene: TRBJ1-6; d_gene: -; CDR3nt: TGTGCCACCAGCAGTCAGAGGGCGAATTCACCCCTCCACTTT; CDR3aa: CATSSQRANSPLHF
abundance: -; v_gene: TRBV5-4; j_gene: TRBJ2-3; d_gene: TRBD1; CDR3nt: TGTGCCAGCAGCCCCGACAGGGGGCGAACAGATACGCAGTATTTT; CDR3aa: CASSPDRGRTDTQYF
abundance: -; v_gene: TRBV19; j_gene: TRBJ1-2; d_gene: -; CDR3nt: TGTGCCAGTAGTATAGTCGGGACCAGGGGCGATGGCTACACCTTC; CDR3aa: CASSIVGTRGDGYTF
abundance: -; v_gene: TRBV18; j_gene: TRBJ2-7; d_gene: -; CDR3nt: TGTGCCAGCTCATTGGACTTAAGTAGCGAGCAGTACTTC; CDR3aa: CASSLDLSSEQYF
abundance: -; v_gene: TRBV15; j_gene: TRBJ1-5; d_gene: -; CDR3nt: TGTGCCACCAGCAGAGTAGACCCGGGGAATCAGCCCCAGCATTTT; CDR3aa: CATSRVDPGNQPQHF
abundance: few; v_gene: TRBV6-1; j_gene: TRBJ1-5; d_gene: -; CDR3nt: TGTGCCATACTCTCAGGGGTGGAGGGCAATCAGCCCCAGCATTTT; CDR3aa: CAILSGVEGNQPQHF
abundance: once; v_gene: TRBV5-1; j_gene: TRBJ1-4; d_gene: -; CDR3nt: TGCGCCAGCAGCGGTGGCGGTACAACTAATGAAAAACTGTTTTTT; CDR3aa: CASSGGGTTNEKLFF
abundance: -; v_gene: TRBV7-9; j_gene: TRBJ1-6; d_gene: -; CDR3nt: TGTGCCAGCAGCTTAGCGCGGGTCGGTAATTCACCCCTCCACTTT; CDR3aa: CASSLARVGNSPLHF
abundance: -; v_gene: TRBV5-6; j_gene: TRBJ1-2; d_gene: -; CDR3nt: TGTGCCAGCAGCTTGCAGGGGCGAATTGGCTACACCTTC; CDR3aa: CASSLQGRIGYTF
abundance: -; v_gene: TRBV2; j_gene: TRBJ2-1; d_gene: TRBD2; CDR3nt: TGTGCCAGCAGTGAACCACTCCCAGGGAGGGGCCTTAAGCCGTTCTTC; CDR3aa: CASSEPLPGRGLKPFF
abundance: -; v_gene: TRBV7-9; j_gene: TRBJ1-2; d_gene: -; CDR3nt: TGTGCCAGCAGCTTAGGACGATTGCGGGGTCTGGCAAACTATGGCTACACCTTC; CDR3aa: CASSLGRLRGLANYGYTF
abundance: -; v_gene: TRBV7-8; j_gene: TRBJ1-1; d_gene: TRBD1; CDR3nt: TGTGCCAGCAGCTTCAAGTTGACAGGGGAAGCTTTCTTT; CDR3aa: CASSFKLTGEAFF
abundance: -; v_gene: TRBV7-3; j_gene: TRBJ1-1; d_gene: -; CDR3nt: TGTGCCAGCAGCTTACTAGGTGGAACCACTGAAGCTTTCTTT; CDR3aa: CASSLLGGTTEAFF
abundance: -; v_gene: TRBV6-5; j_gene: TRBJ1-5; d_gene: -; CDR3nt: TGTGCCAGCAGTTACGGGGGGGTCGGTCAGCCCCAGCATTTT; CDR3aa: CASSYGGVGQPQHF
abundance: -; v_gene: TRBV9; j_gene: TRBJ2-1; d_gene: TRBD2; CDR3nt: TGTGCCAGCGGTGGGGGCGGGGGGGCTGGTAATGAGCAGTTCTTC; CDR3aa: CASGGGGGAGNEQFF
abundance: once; v_gene: TRBV27; j_gene: TRBJ2-5; d_gene: TRBD2; CDR3nt: TGTGCCAGCAGTTTAACTAGCGGGGGGGCACAAGAGACCCAGTACTTC; CDR3aa: CASSLTSGGAQETQYF
abundance: -; v_gene: TRBV5-1; j_gene: TRBJ1-1; d_gene: -; CDR3nt: TGCGCCAGCAGAAAGGACAGAATGAACACTGAAGCTTTCTTT; CDR3aa: CASRKDRMNTEAFF
abundance: -; v_gene: TRBV29-1; j_gene: TRBJ1-4; d_gene: -; CDR3nt: TGCAGCCTCACCGCGCCCGGACAGACTGAAAAACTGTTTTTT; CDR3aa: CSLTAPGQTEKLFF
abundance: once; v_gene: TRBV27; j_gene: TRBJ1-1; d_gene: TRBD1; CDR3nt: TGTGCCAGCAGTCCCTTGGACAGGGAGAACACTTTCTTT; CDR3aa: CASSPLDRENTFF
abundance: -; v_gene: TRBV27; j_gene: TRBJ1-4; d_gene: TRBD1; CDR3nt: TGTGCCAGCAGTGCCCGGACAGGTGGCAATGAAAAACTGTTTTTT; CDR3aa: CASSARTGGNEKLFF
abundance: -; v_gene: TRBV5-4; j_gene: TRBJ2-3; d_gene: -; CDR3nt: TGTGCCAGCAGCCAAACAGGGTCCCCAGATACGCAGTATTTT; CDR3aa: CASSQTGSPDTQYF
abundance: -; v_gene: TRBV7-3; j_gene: TRBJ2-2; d_gene: -; CDR3nt: TGTGCCAGCAGCCCTTCAGGGGTGGCCGGGGAGCTGTTTTTT; CDR3aa: CASSPSGVAGELFF
abundance: -; v_gene: TRBV28; j_gene: TRBJ2-1; d_gene: TRBD2; CDR3nt: TGTGCCAGTCTCACCCCTGGACTAGCGGGAGGTGGTGAGCAGTTCTTC; CDR3aa: CASLTPGLAGGGEQFF
abundance: -; v_gene: TRBV7-3; j_gene: TRBJ1-1; d_gene: -; CDR3nt: TGTGCCAGCAGCTTAACTCCAGGACACTTGAACACTGAAGCTTTCTTT; CDR3aa: CASSLTPGHLNTEAFF